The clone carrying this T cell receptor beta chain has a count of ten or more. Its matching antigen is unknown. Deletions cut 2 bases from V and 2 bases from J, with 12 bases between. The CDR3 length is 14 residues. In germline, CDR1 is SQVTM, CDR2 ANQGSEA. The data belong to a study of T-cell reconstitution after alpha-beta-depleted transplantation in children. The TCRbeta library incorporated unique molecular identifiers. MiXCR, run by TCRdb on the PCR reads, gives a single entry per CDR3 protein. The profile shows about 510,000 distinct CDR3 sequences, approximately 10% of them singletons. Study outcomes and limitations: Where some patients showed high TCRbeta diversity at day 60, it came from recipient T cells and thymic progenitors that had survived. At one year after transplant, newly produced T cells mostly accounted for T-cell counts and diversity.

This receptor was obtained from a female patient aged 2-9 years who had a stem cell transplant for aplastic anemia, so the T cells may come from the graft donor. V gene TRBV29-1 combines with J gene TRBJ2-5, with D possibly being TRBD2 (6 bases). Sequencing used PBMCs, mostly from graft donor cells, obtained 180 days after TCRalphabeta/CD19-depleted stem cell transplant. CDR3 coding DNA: TGCAGCGTTGAACAGTCTAGCGTACAAGAGACCCAGTACTTC. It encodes CSVEQSSVQETQYF.